This T cell receptor (beta chain) was identified during a study of cytomegalovirus exposure and HLA in healthy donors. Regarding the study as a whole: A few of the chains that were CMV-associated were confirmed in vitro to be specific for CMV antigens. Association with HLA alleles at 0.05 false discovery rate was found for roughly 17,000 TCR beta sequences in a later analysis.

As to this clone: What it binds is unknown.

The V end lost 6 bases, the J end lost 2 bases, and 11 bases lay between the germline ends. The CDR3 loop spans 13 amino acids. In germline, CDR1 is SQVTM, CDR2 ANQGSEA. PCR primers comprised 60 Vbeta and 13 Jbeta primers. The data were produced by immunoSEQ multiplex PCR, yet TCRdb's version contains in-frame clones alone and is incomplete. This table has under 150,000 clones, 80% appearing once. The specimen was PBMCs. The chain carries TRBV29-1 and TRBJ1-5; weak D call: TRBD1 (6 bases). The source of this sequence is a middle-aged woman in good health and CMV-seronegative. The CDR3 coding sequence is TGCAGCGTGGTACAGGGAGGCAATCAGCCCCAGCATTTT. This translates into CSVVQGGNQPQHF.